This TCR beta chain emerged from a study of beta chain features in type 1 diabetes. Study observations and caveats: Across patients, naive, central memory and Treg TCRB repertoires exhibited apparently greater similarity than was observed across healthy donors.

The V gene lost 7 bases and the J gene lost 8 bases, with 11 bases spanning the gap. CDR1 and CDR2 from the germline V gene are MDHEN and SYDVKM. This CDR3 is built from 11 residues. The isolated RNA, all of it, was reverse transcribed, so expressed TCRB transcripts were what got sequenced. Profiled with immunoSEQ multiplex PCR; TCRdb holds only in-frame clones, not every one. The sample includes hundreds of thousands of clones, about a sixth of them seen just once. This clone has a handful of counts. Its antigen is unidentified. The receptor comes from a woman between 18 and 29 years old in good health. The chain carries TRBV28 and TRBJ1-2, with D unresolved. The sequenced sample consisted of naive CD4+ T cells from blood. CDR3 sequence reads: CASKIPGGYTF. The CDR3 region has the DNA TGTGCCAGCAAAATACCGGGGGGCTACACCTTC.